Sequencing of this T cell receptor (beta chain) was carried out in a study of blood T cell repertoires in COVID-19. Source study methods: Amplification with reference gene primers provided the estimates of nucleated cell counts. Data came from immunoSEQ multiplex PCR; TCRdb stores just in-frame clones and leaves some out. That table furnishes V, J and clone size, whereas the DNA furnished D and trimming. The data contain some 46,000 clones, 85% to 90% of them seen just once; the ten biggest clones take up about 6%. The CDR3 runs to 15 residues. The genes are TRBV21-1 and TRBJ1-2. TRBV21-1 is flagged as a pseudogene. Input material: peripheral blood. The TCR was taken from a man aged 55-75 years with acute or convalescent COVID-19. CDR3 DNA sequence: TGTGCCAGCAGCAATCGGGGTCGGGTCAACTATGGCTACACCTTC. Protein product: CASSNRGRVNYGYTF.